The 16 T cell receptor beta chains in this list originate from one sample, sequenced in a study of Graves' ophthalmopathy and Graves' hyperthyroidism. For repertoire sequencing, the TCR beta CDR3 regions were amplified from RNA transcripts. The library came from an HTBI-primed first-round RT-PCR and a second-round multiplex PCR. Each CDR3 protein is one row after TCRdb ran MiXCR on the multiplex PCR reads. The sample lists over a million distinct CDR3 sequences, 35% to 40% seen once, with roughly 11% in the top ten. The sequencing sample was made of peripheral blood or thyroid tissue (not recorded which). These receptors were taken from an adult man with Graves' hyperthyroidism.

With respect to this clonotype: The junction and the germline gene differ at one end; a read error may be behind it. The V call is TRBV11-2, the J call TRBJ1-3; D unclear. CDR1 is SGHAT and CDR2 is FQNNGV in the germline V gene. The CDR3 is 17 amino acids. The CDR3 coding sequence is TGTGCCAGCAGCTTAAATTCTTGGGGTTCCTCTGCAAACACCATATATTTT. This sequence encodes CASSLNSWGSSANTIYF.

This clonotype has ten or more counts. The chain is built from TRBV20-1 and TRBJ2-1; D not certain. The V end was cut by 5 bases, the J end by 2 bases, with 13 bases between. The germline V gene has CDR1 DFQATT and CDR2 SNEGSKA (reference sequence). The CDR3 extends over 14 amino acids. The CDR3 spells CSALGWVTYNEQFF. CDR3 bases: TGCAGTGCTTTAGGGTGGGTAACCTACAATGAGCAGTTCTTC.

In the case of this clonotype: A read error may produce the germline difference seen at one junction end. The chain uses TRBV20-1 and TRBJ1-2; the match to TRBD1 covers 7 bases. The CDR3 is 15 amino acids. Germline lookup yields CDR1 DFQATT and CDR2 SNEGSKA (reference sequence). CDR3 nucleotides: TGCAGTGCTAGAGTTAGGGGGCGGTCTAACTATGGCTGCACCTTC. It translates to CSARVRGRSNYGCTF.

This clonotype was found a few times. V usage is TRBV28 and J usage is TRBJ1-1, with D possibly TRBD1 on 5 matching bases. V was shortened by 5 bases and J by 4 bases, with 14 bases between the two germline ends. The CDR3 extends over 14 amino acids. Per germline, CDR1 MDHEN and CDR2 SYDVKM. CDR3 coding DNA: TGTGCCAGCAGTCCCAAGGGGTGGGGCACTGAAGCTTTCTTT. It is translated as CASSPKGWGTEAFF.

The sample holds many counts of this clonotype. The rearrangement uses TRBV11-1 and TRBJ2-5; unclear D gene. Per the germline V gene, CDR1 is SGHAT and CDR2 is FQDESV (reference sequence). V lost 2 bases, J lost 3 bases, and 13 bases lay in between. The CDR3 loop spans 15 amino acids. CDR3 DNA sequence: TGTGCCAGCAGCTTAAATCACGGCGGAGAAGAGACCCAGTACTTC. Protein sequence: CASSLNHGGEETQYF.

With respect to this clonotype: A read error may explain this, as a much larger clone is one base away. The genes are TRBV29-1 and TRBJ2-7; D remains ambiguous. The CDR3 is made up of 15 amino acids. From germline, CDR1 is SQVTM and CDR2 ANQGSEA. The V end was cut by 4 bases, the J end by 2 bases, with 18 bases between. The CDR3: CSVVDRTLCPYEQYF. Written as DNA, the CDR3 is TGCAGCGTTGTGGATCGCACACTTTGCCCCTACGAGCAGTACTTC.

This clonotype came up many times. The chain carries TRBV19 and TRBJ2-7; D is unresolved. Trimming left V 7 bases short and J 5 bases short, with 12 bases between. The CDR3 runs 12 residues. Germline V CDR1 and CDR2: LNHDA, SQIVND (reference sequence). CDR3 nucleotides: TGTGCCAGTATTAGCAACGCCGACGAGCAGTACTTC. The encoded protein is CASISNADEQYF.

This clonotype occurred many times. The genes are TRBV6-5 and TRBJ1-6, with 7 bases aligning to TRBD1. The germline CDR1 and CDR2 sequences are MNHEY and SVGAGI. V shed 4 bases and J 10 bases; nucleotides not matched to a gene: 10. The CDR3 covers 15 residues. CDR3 in amino acids: CASSWNTGARSPLHF. The CDR3 coding sequence is TGTGCCAGCAGTTGGAATACAGGGGCGCGGTCACCCCTCCACTTT.

This clonotype showed up many times. J is TRBJ1-1 and V is TRBV12-3 or TRBV12-4; D is ambiguous. Trimming left V 5 bases short and J 1 base short, with 5 bases between. There are 12 residues in the CDR3. The CDR3 DNA follows: TGTGCCAGCAGTCCAAAGAACACTGAAGCTTTCTTT. Protein product: CASSPKNTEAFF.

The chain uses TRBV2 and TRBJ2-5; a weak D match, TRBD2 (5 bases). Trimming took 5 bases from V and 5 from J, leaving 21 bases between them. This CDR3 spans 16 amino acids. From germline, CDR1 is SNHLY and CDR2 FYNNEI. CDR3 nucleotide sequence: TGTGCCAGCAGTTACCGAGGGAGCCAAAGGAGGGAGACCCAGTACTTC. Amino acids: CASSYRGSQRRETQYF. Filled out from reference TRBV2 and TRBJ2-5, the complete variable domain reads EPEVTQTPSHQVTQMGQEVILRCVPISNHLYFYWYRQILGQKVEFLVSFYNNEISEKSEIFDDQFSVERPDGSNFTLKIRSTKLEDSAMYFCASSYRGSQRRETQYFGPGTRLLVL.

Regarding this clonotype: At one end, the junction sequence differs from germline, possibly due to a read error. V gene TRBV4-3 combines with J gene TRBJ2-2; D perhaps matches TRBD2 (7 bases). This CDR3 region has 17 residues. Germline V gives CDR1 LGHNA, CDR2 YSLEER. The CDR3 loop reads CASSQEGGARATGELFF. The CDR3 DNA reads as TGCGCCAGCAGCCAAGAAGGGGGGGCACGAGCCACCGGGGAGCTATTTTTT.

This clonotype was seen once. The chain has TRBV29-1 and TRBJ2-2, with D possibly matching TRBD1 (6 bases). Germline V gene sequence: CDR1 SQVTM, CDR2 ANQGSEA. This CDR3 spans 12 amino acids. V was pared by 6 bases and J by 7 bases, with 12 bases between. As DNA, the CDR3 is TGCAGCGTCCAACAGGGCGGCGGGGAGCTGTTTTTT. Protein sequence: CSVQQGGGELFF.

This clonotype has a count of ten or more. The chain links TRBV11-2 to TRBJ2-1, with TRBD1 as a possible D gene (5 bases). The CDR3 covers 12 residues. Germline CDR1 is SGHAT and CDR2 is FQNNGV. The V and J ends lost 5 bases and 10 bases respectively, with 12 bases between them. For the CDR3, the DNA is TGTGCCAGCAGCCCCAAAGACAGAGAGCAGTTCTTC. This gives the protein CASSPKDREQFF.

For the CDR3, the DNA is TGTGCCTGGAGCCAGGGTACCGATCAGCCCCAGCATTTT. Its protein product is CAWSQGTDQPQHF. This chain links TRBV30 with TRBJ1-5; possible D gene TRBD1, 5 bases. This CDR3 is built from 13 residues. Per germline, CDR1 GTSNPN and CDR2 SVGIG (reference sequence). The V and J ends lost 3 bases and 5 bases respectively, with 11 bases between them.

As regards this clonotype: Being one base from a much bigger clone, this may be a read error. This chain links TRBV11-1 with TRBJ1-1, with a tentative D call TRBD1 (5 bases). Germline CDR1 reads SGHAT; CDR2 reads FQDESV (reference sequence). CDR3 length: 16 residues. CDR3 loop: CTSSPRAGTGNTEAFF. CDR3 bases: TGTACCAGCAGCCCTCGGGCAGGGACGGGGAACACTGAAGCTTTCTTT.

This clonotype was seen only a few times. The chain links TRBV5-6 to TRBJ1-4, with D tentatively TRBD1 (5 bases). The CDR3 spans 15 residues. The ends were cut back, 4 bases at V and 4 bases at J, with 14 bases in the middle. CDR1 and CDR2 from the germline V gene are SGHDT and YYEEEE. For the CDR3, the DNA is TGTGCCAGCAGCATAGGGACGTCTCGTAATGAAAAACTGTTTTTT. This sequence encodes CASSIGTSRNEKLFF.